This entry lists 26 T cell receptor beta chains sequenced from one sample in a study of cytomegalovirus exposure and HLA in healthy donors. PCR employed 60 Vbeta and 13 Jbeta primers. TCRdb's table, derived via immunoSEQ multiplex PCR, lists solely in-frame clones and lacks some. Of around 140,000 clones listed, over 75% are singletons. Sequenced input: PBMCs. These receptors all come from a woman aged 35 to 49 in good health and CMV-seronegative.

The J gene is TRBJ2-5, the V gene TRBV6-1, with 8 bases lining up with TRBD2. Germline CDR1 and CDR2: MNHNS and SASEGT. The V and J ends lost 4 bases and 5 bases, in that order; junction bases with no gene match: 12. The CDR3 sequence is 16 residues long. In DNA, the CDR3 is TGTGCCAGCAGTGCCCCGGGACTAGGGGGGTTGGAGACCCAGTACTTC. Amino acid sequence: CASSAPGLGGLETQYF.

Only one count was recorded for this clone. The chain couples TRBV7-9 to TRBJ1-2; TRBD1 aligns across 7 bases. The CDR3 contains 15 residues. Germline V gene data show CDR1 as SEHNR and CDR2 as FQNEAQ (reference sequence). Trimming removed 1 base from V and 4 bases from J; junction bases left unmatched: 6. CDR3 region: CASSLVGGAFYGYTF. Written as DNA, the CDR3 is TGTGCCAGCAGCTTAGTAGGGGGCGCGTTCTATGGCTACACCTTC.

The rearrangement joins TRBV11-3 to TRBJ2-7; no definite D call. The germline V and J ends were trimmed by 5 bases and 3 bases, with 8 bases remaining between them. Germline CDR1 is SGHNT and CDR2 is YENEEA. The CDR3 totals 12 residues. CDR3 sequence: CASSRAFYEQYF. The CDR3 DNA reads TGTGCCAGCAGCCGCGCCTTCTACGAGCAGTACTTC.

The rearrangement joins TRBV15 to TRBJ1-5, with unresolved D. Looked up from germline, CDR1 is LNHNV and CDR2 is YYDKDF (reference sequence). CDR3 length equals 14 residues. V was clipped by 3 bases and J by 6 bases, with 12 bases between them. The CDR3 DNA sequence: TGTGCCACCAGCAGTCCCTGGGGAGGTCAGCCCCAGCATTTT. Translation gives CATSSPWGGQPQHF.

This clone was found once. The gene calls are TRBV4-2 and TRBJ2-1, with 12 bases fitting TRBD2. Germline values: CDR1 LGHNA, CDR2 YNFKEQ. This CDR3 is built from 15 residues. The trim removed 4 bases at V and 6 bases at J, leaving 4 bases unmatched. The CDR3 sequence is CASSLLAGGPNEQFF. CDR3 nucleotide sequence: TGTGCCAGCAGCCTTCTAGCGGGAGGGCCCAATGAGCAGTTCTTC.

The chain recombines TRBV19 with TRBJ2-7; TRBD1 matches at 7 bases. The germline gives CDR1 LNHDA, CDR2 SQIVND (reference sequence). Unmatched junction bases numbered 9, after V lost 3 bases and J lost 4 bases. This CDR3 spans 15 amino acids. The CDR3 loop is CASSIGTTGWYEQYF. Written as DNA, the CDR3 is TGTGCCAGTAGTATTGGGACGACAGGGTGGTACGAGCAGTACTTC.

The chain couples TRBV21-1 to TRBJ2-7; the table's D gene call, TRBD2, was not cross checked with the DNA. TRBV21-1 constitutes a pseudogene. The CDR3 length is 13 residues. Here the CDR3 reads CASKGLGLYEQYF. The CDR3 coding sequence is TGTGCCAGCAAGGGACTAGGGCTATACGAGCAGTACTTC.

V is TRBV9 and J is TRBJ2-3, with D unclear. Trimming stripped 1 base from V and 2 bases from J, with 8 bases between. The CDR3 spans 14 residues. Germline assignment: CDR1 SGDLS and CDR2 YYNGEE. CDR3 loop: CASSVTRNTDTQYF. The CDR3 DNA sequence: TGTGCCAGCAGCGTAACGAGGAACACAGATACGCAGTATTTT.

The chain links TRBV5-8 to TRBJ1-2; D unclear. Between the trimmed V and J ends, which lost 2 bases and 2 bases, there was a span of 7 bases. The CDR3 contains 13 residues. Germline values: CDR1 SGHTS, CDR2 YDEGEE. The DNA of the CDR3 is TGTGCCAGCAGCTTTAACGGGAACTATGGCTACACCTTC. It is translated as CASSFNGNYGYTF. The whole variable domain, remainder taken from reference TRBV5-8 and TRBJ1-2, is EAGVTQSPTHLIKTRGQQATLRCSPISGHTSVYWYQQALGLGLQFLLWYDEGEERNRGNFPPRFSGRQFPNYSSELNVNALELEDSALYLCASSFNGNYGYTFGSGTRLTVV.

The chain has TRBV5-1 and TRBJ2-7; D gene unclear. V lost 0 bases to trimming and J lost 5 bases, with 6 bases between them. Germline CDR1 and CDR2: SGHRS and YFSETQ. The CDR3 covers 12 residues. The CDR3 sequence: CASSLGHDEQYF. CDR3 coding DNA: TGCGCCAGCAGCTTGGGACACGACGAGCAGTACTTC.

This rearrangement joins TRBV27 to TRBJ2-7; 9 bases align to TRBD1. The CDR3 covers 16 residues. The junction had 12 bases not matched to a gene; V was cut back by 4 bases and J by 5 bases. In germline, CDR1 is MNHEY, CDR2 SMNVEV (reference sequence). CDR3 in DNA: TGTGCCAGCAGTTCGACCCCCGGGACAGGGCTCCACGAGCAGTACTTC. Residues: CASSSTPGTGLHEQYF.

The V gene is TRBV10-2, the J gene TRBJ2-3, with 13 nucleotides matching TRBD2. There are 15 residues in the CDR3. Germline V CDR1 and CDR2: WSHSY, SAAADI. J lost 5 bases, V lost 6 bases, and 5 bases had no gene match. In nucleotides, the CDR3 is TGCGCCAGCAGGGGAGGACTAGCGGGAGTAGATACGCAGTATTTT. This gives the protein CASRGGLAGVDTQYF.

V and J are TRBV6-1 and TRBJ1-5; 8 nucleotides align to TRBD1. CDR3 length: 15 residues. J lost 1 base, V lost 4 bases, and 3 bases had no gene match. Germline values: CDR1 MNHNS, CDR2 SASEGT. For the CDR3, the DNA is TGTGCCAGCAGTGGACAGGGGATAAGCAATCAGCCCCAGCATTTT. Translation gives CASSGQGISNQPQHF.

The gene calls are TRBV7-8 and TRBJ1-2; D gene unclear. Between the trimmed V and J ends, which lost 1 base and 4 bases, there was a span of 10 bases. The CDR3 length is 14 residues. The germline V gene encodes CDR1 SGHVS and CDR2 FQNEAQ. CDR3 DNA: TGTGCCAGCAGCTTAGTGGGGAGATCCTATGGCTACACCTTC. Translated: CASSLVGRSYGYTF.

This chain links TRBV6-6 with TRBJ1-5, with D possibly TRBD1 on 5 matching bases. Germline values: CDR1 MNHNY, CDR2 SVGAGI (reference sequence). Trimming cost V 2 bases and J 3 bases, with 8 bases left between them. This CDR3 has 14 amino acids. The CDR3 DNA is TGTGCCAGCAGTTACCGGGGGATCAATCAGCCCCAGCATTTT. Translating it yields CASSYRGINQPQHF.

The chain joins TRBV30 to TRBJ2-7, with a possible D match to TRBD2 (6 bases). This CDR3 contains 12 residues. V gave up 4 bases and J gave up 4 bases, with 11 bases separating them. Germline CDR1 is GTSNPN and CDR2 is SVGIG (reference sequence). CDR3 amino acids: CAWTLGGYEQYF. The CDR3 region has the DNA TGTGCCTGGACCCTGGGGGGTTACGAGCAGTACTTC.

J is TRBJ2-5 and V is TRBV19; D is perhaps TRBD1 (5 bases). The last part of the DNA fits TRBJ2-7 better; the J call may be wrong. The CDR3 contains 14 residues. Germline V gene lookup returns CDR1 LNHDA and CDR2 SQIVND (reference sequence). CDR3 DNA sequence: TGTGCCAGTAGTATAGCGGACAACACCTACGAGCAGTACTTC. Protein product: CASSIADNTYEQYF.

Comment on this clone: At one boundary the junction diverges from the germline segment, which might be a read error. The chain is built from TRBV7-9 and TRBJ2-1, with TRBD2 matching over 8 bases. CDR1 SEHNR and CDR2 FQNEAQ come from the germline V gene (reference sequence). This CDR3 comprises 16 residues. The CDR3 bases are TGTTCCAGCAGCCAATCACCCGGGACTAGTTGGAATGAGCAGTTCTTC. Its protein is CSSSQSPGTSWNEQFF.

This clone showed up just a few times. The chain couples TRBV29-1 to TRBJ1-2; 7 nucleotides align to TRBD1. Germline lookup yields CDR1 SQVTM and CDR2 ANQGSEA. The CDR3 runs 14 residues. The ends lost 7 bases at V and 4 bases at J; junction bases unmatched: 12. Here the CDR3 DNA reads TGCAGCGCCAAACCGACAACAGGGGCCTATGGCTACACCTTC. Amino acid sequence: CSAKPTTGAYGYTF.

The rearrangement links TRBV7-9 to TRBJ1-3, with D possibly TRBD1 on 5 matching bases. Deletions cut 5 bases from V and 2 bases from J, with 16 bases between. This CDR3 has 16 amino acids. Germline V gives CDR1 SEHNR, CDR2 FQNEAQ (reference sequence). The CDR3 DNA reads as TGTGCCAGCAGCCCCCCCGGACAACGCGCTGGAAACACCATATATTTT. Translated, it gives CASSPPGQRAGNTIYF.

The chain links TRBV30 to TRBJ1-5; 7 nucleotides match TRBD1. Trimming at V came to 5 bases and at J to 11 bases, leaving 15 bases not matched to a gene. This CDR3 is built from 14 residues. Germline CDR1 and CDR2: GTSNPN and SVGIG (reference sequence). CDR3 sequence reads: CAWASLDRAGTQHF. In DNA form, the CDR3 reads TGTGCCTGGGCCAGCCTTGACAGGGCGGGGACCCAGCATTTT. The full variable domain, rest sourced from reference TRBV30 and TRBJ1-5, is SQTIHQWPATLVQPVGSPLSLECTVEGTSNPNLYWYRQAAGRGLQLLFYSVGIGQISSEVPQNLSASRPQDRQFILSSKKLLLSDSGFYLCAWASLDRAGTQHFGDGTRLSIL.

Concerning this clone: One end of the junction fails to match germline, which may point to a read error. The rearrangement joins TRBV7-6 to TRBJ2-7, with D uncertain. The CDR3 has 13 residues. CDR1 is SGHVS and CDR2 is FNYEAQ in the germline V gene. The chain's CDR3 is CASSPVVPYEQYF. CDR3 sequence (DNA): TGTGCCAGCAGCCCCGTAGTCCCCTATGAGCAGTACTTC.

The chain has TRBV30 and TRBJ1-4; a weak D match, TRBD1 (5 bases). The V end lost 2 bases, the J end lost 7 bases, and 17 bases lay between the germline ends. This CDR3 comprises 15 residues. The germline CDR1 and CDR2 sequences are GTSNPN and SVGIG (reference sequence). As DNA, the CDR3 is TGTGCCTGGAGTTCAGGCGCAGGGCAGGGTGAAAAACTGTTTTTT. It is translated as CAWSSGAGQGEKLFF.

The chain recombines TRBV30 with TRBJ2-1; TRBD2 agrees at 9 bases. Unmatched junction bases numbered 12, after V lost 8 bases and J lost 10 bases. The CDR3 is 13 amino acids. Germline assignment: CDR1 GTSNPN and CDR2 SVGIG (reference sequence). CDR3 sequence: CAQTSGRWGEQFF. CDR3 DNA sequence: TGTGCCCAGACTAGCGGCCGATGGGGGGAGCAGTTCTTC.

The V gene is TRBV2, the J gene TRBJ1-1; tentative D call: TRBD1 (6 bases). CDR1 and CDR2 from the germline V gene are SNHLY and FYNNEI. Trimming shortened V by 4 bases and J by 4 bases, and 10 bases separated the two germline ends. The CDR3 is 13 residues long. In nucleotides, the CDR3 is TGTGCCAGCAGTGTACAGGGCTCCACTGAAGCTTTCTTT. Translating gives CASSVQGSTEAFF.

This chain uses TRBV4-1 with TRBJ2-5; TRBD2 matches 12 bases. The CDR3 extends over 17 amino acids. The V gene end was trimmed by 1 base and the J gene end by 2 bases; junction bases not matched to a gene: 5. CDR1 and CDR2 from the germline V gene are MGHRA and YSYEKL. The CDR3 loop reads CASSQVRLAGGQETQYF. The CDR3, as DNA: TGCGCCAGCAGCCAAGTCCGTCTAGCGGGAGGGCAAGAGACCCAGTACTTC.